This T cell receptor beta chain was sequenced in a study of cytomegalovirus exposure and HLA in healthy donors. Per the germline V gene, CDR1 is SGHVS and CDR2 is FQNEAQ. The CDR3 contains 13 residues. Trimming took 5 bases from V and 7 from J, leaving 11 bases between them. Those who donated were healthy bone marrow donors. PCR amplification relied on 60 Vbeta primers (plus 13 Jbeta primers). Method: immunoSEQ multiplex PCR; TCRdb's copy keeps in-frame clones and lacks some. The sample consists of around 140,000 clones, roughly 86% of them appearing once. The chain is built from TRBV7-8 and TRBJ2-2; D is possibly TRBD2 (5 bases). The clonotype originates from a woman between 40 and 50 years old in good health and CMV-seronegative. The source material was PBMCs. The CDR3 region has the DNA TGTGCCAGCAGCCCGCGGGCCAACGGGGAGCTGTTTTTT. This sequence encodes CASSPRANGELFF.